The clone carrying this TCR beta chain was seen more than once but under ten times. This CDR3 is built from 18 residues. With V trimmed by 5 bases and J by 2 bases, 10 bases remained unmatched. CDR1 and CDR2 (germline): SEHNR, FQNEAQ (reference sequence). Sequencing used immunoSEQ multiplex PCR; TCRdb keeps in-frame clones, though not all of them. This table holds some 170,000 clones, around 83% found once. The sample is drawn from a study of blood T cell repertoires in COVID-19. The age range of participants was about 18 to 89 years, with residence in about two dozen US areas. Categorization into cohorts depended on clinical history that participants reported.

The sequence derives from a man between 35 and 55 years old who had recovered from COVID-19. V and J are TRBV7-9 and TRBJ2-6, with 9 bases identical to TRBD1. The sample comprised PBMCs or T cells enriched from blood (not recorded which). The CDR3 DNA follows: TGTGCCAGCAGCCGCGGGGACAGGGCGAGACCTGGGGCCAACGTCCTGACTTTC. The encoded protein is CASSRGDRARPGANVLTF.